This TCR beta chain comes out of a study of identical twins. The authors used template switching to add a universal primer site and gave cDNA unique molecular identifiers. TCRdb re-analysed the 5' RACE reads in MiXCR, keeping a single row per CDR3 protein. Here the sample spans roughly 720,000 distinct CDR3 sequences, over 15% being singletons. Trimming took 7 bases from V and 3 from J, leaving 13 bases between them. Germline CDR1 and CDR2: SEHNR and FQNEAQ (reference sequence). CDR3 length equals 13 residues. These data also formed part of another study, on T cells expressing NK-cell markers. That work states: Among the eight sequenced donors, seven tested HCMV-seropositive and one tested seronegative. Restriction of sorting to alpha-beta TCR T cells was accomplished in several experiments using an anti-gamma-delta TCR antibody. One observes that, in a handful of donors, these clonotypes were also the leading ones within the CD3+CD56-NKG2C+ fraction.

The chain carries TRBV7-9 and TRBJ2-7, with D perhaps TRBD2 (5 bases). This TCR came from a woman younger than 35 in good health. The sequencing input was PBMCs. The CDR3 here is CASTLGRGYEQYF. The CDR3 DNA follows: TGTGCCAGCACCCTGGGCCGGGGCTACGAGCAGTACTTC.